The 4 T cell receptor beta chains reported below all come from one sample, sequenced in a study of shared clonotypes between healthy human individuals. TCRdb's table, derived via immunoSEQ multiplex PCR, lists solely in-frame clones and lacks some. The table includes 650,000 to 750,000 clones, less than 80% detected once. Sequencing was carried out using memory CD4+ T cells sorted from blood. The subset here: CD45RA-negative fraction. Receptors originate from a woman between 25 and 40 years old in good health.

The V call is TRBV7-2, the J call TRBJ2-7; possibly TRBD2 for D (6 bases). The CDR3 covers 12 residues. The V and J ends lost 4 bases and 11 bases respectively, with 15 bases between them. Per germline, CDR1 SGHTA and CDR2 FQGNSA. Here the CDR3 DNA reads TGTGCCAGCAGCTCCGGGGACTTGAGGGAGTACTTC. It is translated as CASSSGDLREYF.

The chain carries TRBV6-1 and TRBJ1-1, with D uncertain. CDR1 MNHNS and CDR2 SASEGT come from the germline V gene. This CDR3 contains 13 residues. Trimming took off 10 bases at V and 1 base at J, with 13 bases between the two ends. CDR3 DNA: TGTGCCACCACAGACGTAGGGAACACTGAAGCTTTCTTT. As protein: CATTDVGNTEAFF.

V usage is TRBV30 and J usage is TRBJ1-6, with TRBD1 matching over 7 bases. Looked up from germline, CDR1 is GTSNPN and CDR2 is SVGIG (reference sequence). With 2 bases clipped from V and 5 bases from J, the junction kept 12 bases outside the gene matches. The CDR3 is 17 residues long. In nucleotides, the CDR3 is TGTGCCTGGAGTATCTACCCTGTTACAGGGGATAATTCACCCCTCCACTTT. This sequence encodes CAWSIYPVTGDNSPLHF.

V usage is TRBV5-4 and J usage is TRBJ1-2; D not certain. V was pared by 2 bases and J by 8 bases, with 16 bases between. This CDR3 is 14 amino acids long. Germline V gene data show CDR1 as SGHNT and CDR2 as YYREEE (reference sequence). The CDR3 DNA reads TGTGCCAGCAGCTTCGCGCGGGAGAATTGGGGCTACACCTTC. The encoded protein is CASSFARENWGYTF.